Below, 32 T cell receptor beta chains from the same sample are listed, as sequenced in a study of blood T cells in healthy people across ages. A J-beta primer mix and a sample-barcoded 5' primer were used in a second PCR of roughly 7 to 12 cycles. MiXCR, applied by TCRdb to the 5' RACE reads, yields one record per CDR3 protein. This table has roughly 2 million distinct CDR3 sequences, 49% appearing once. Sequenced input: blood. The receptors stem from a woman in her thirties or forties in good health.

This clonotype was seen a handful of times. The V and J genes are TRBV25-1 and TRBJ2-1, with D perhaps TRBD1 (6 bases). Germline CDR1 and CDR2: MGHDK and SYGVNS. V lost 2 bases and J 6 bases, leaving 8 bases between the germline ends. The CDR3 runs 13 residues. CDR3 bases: TGTGCCAGCAGTGAACCAGGGGCCAATGAGCAGTTCTTC. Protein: CASSEPGANEQFF.

CDR3: CASSSRGSTSLTDTQYF. The CDR3, as DNA: TGCGCCAGCAGCTCGCGTGGGTCGACCTCCCTCACAGATACGCAGTATTTT. The V gene is TRBV5-1, the J gene TRBJ2-3, with no clear D. The CDR3 has 17 residues. V gave up 3 bases and J gave up 2 bases, with 19 bases separating them. Germline CDR1 and CDR2: SGHRS and YFSETQ.

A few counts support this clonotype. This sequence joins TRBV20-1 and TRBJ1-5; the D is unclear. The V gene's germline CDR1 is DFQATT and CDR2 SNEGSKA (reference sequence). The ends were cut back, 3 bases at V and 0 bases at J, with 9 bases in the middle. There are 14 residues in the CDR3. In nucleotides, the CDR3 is TGCAGTGCTAGGTCGAGTTATAGCAATCAGCCCCAGCATTTT. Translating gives CSARSSYSNQPQHF.

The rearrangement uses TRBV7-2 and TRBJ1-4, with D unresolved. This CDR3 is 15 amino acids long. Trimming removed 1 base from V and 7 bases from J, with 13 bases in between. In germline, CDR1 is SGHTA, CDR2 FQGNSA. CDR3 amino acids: CASSLGAGYREKLFF. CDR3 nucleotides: TGTGCCAGCAGCTTAGGTGCGGGATATCGTGAAAAACTGTTTTTT.

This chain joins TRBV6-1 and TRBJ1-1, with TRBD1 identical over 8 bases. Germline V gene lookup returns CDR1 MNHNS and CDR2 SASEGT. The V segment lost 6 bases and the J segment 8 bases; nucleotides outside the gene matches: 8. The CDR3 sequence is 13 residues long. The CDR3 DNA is TGTGCCAGCAGGCAGGGGGCGGCCGGCGAAGCTTTCTTT. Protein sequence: CASRQGAAGEAFF.

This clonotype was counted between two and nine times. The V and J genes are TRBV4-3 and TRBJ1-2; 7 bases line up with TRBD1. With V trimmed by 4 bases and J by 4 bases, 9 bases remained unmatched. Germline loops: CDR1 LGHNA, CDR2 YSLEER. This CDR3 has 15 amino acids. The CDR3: CASSRGQDRSYGYTF. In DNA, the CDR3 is TGCGCCAGCAGCCGAGGACAGGACCGGAGCTATGGCTACACCTTC.

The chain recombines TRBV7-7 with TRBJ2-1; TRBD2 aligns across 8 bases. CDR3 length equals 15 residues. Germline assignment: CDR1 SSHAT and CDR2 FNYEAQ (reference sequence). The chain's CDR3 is CTSSSGTSSYNEQFF. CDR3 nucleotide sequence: TGTACTAGCAGCTCCGGGACTAGCTCCTACAATGAGCAGTTCTTC. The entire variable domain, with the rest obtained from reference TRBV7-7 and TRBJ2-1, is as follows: GAGVSQSPRYKVTKRGQDVTLRCDPISSHATLYWYQQALGQGPEFLTYFNYEAQPDKSGLPSDRFSAERPEGSISTLTIQRTEQRDSAMYRCTSSSGTSSYNEQFFGPGTRLTVL.

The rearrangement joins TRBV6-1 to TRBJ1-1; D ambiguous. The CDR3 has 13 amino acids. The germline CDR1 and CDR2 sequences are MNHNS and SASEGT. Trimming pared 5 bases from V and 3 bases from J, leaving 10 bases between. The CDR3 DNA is TGTGCCAGCAGTTGGGATTCGGACACTGAAGCTTTCTTT. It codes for CASSWDSDTEAFF.

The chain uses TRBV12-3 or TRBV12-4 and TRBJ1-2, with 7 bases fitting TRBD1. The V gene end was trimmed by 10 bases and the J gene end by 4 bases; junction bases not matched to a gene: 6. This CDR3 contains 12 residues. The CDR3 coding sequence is TGTGCCATCGACAGGGCCCTCTATGGCTACACCTTC. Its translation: CAIDRALYGYTF.

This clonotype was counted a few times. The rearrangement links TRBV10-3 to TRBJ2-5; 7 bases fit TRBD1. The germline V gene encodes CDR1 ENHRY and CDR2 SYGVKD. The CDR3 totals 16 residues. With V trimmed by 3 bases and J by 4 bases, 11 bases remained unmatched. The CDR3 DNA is TGTGCCATCAGTGAACGCACTACAGGGGTGGGAGAGACCCAGTACTTC. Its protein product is CAISERTTGVGETQYF.

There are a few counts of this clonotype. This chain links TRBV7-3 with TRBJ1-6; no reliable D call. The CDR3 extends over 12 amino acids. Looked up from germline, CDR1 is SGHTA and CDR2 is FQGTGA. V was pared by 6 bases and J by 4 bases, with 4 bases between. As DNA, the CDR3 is TGTGCCAGCAGGGGTTATAATTCACCCCTCCACTTT. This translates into CASRGYNSPLHF.

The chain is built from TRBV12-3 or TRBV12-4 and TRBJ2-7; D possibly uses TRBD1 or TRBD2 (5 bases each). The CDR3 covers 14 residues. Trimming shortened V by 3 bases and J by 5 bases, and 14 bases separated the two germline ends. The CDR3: CASSLGHPRDEQYF. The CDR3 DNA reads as TGTGCCAGCAGTTTGGGGCACCCGAGGGACGAGCAGTACTTC.

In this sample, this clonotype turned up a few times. CDR3 sequence reads: CASSLNSGEGAYGYTF. Here the CDR3 DNA reads TGTGCCAGCAGTTTAAATAGCGGGGAAGGCGCCTATGGCTACACCTTC. This chain links TRBV27 with TRBJ1-2; D not resolved. The CDR3 runs to 16 residues. V gave up 2 bases and J gave up 4 bases, with 17 bases separating them. The germline V gene has CDR1 MNHEY and CDR2 SMNVEV (reference sequence).

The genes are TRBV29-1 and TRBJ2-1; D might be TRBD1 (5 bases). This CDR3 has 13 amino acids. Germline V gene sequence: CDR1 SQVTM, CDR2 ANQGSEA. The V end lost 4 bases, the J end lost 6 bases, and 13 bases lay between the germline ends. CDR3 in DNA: TGCAGCGTTGCTCCCCTCCAGGGCAATGAGCAGTTCTTC. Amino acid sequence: CSVAPLQGNEQFF.

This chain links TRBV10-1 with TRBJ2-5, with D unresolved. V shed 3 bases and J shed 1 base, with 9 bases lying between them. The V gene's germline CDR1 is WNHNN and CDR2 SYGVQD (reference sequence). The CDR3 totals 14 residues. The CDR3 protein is CASSDRKGQETQYF. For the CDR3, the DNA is TGCGCCAGCAGTGACCGGAAGGGCCAAGAGACCCAGTACTTC.

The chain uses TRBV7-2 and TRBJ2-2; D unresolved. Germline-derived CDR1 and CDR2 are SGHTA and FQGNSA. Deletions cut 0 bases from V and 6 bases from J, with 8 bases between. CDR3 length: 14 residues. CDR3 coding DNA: TGTGCCAGCAGCTTAGCGCCGGCGTCCGGGGAGCTGTTTTTT. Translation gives CASSLAPASGELFF.

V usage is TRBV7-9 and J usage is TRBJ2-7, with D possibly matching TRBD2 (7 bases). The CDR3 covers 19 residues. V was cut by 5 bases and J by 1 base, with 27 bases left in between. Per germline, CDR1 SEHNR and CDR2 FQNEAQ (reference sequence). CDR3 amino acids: CASSPLGGAARAVSYEQYF. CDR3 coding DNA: TGTGCCAGCAGCCCTTTAGGGGGGGCAGCTAGGGCGGTTTCCTACGAGCAGTACTTC.

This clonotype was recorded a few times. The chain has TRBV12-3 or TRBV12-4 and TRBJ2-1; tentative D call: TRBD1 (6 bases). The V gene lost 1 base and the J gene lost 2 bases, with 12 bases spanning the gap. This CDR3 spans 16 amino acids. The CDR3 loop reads CASSLGVGAPYNEQFF. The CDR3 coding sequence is TGTGCCAGCAGTTTAGGGGTGGGGGCCCCCTACAATGAGCAGTTCTTC.

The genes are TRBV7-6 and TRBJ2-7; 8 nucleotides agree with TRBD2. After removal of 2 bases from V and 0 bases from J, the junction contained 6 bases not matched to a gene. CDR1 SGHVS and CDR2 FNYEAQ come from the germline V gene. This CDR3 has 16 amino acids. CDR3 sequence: CASSLSTGLVSYEQYF. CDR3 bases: TGTGCCAGCAGCTTATCCACGGGACTAGTCTCCTACGAGCAGTACTTC. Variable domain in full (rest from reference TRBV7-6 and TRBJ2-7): GAGVSQSPRYKVTKRGQDVALRCDPISGHVSLYWYRQALGQGPEFLTYFNYEAQQDKSGLPNDRFSAERPEGSISTLTIQRTEQRDSAMYRCASSLSTGLVSYEQYFGPGTRLTVT.

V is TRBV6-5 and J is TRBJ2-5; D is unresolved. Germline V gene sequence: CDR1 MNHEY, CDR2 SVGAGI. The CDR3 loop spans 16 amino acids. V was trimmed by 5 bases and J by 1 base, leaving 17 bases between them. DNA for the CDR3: TGTGCCAGCAGTCCCAGACGGCTCCCGTCCCAAGAGACCCAGTACTTC. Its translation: CASSPRRLPSQETQYF.

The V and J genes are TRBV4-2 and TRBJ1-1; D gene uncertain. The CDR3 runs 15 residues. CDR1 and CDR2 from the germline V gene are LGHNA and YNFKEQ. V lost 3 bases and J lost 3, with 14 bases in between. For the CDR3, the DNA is TGTGCCAGCAGCCATCCGGAGGGTTTCGACACTGAAGCTTTCTTT. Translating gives CASSHPEGFDTEAFF.

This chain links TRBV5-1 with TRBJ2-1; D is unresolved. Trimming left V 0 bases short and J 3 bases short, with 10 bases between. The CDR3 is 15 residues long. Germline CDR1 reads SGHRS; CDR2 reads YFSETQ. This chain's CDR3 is CASSLEIGNYNEQFF. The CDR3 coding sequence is TGCGCCAGCAGCTTGGAGATAGGTAACTACAATGAGCAGTTCTTC.

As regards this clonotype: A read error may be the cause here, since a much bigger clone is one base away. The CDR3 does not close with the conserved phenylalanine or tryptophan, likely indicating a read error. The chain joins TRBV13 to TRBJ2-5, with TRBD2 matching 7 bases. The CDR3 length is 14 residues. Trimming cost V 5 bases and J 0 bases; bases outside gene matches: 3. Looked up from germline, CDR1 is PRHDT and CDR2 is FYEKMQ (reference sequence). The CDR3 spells CASSVGGYQETQYS. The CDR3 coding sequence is TGTGCCAGCAGCGTCGGGGGGTACCAAGAGACCCAGTACTCC.

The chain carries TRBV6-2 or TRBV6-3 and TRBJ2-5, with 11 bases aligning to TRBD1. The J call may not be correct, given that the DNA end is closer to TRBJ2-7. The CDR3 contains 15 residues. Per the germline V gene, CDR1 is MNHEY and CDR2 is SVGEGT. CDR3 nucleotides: TGTGCCAGCAGTTACGGCTGGACAGGGGGCCACGAGCAGTACTTC. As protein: CASSYGWTGGHEQYF.

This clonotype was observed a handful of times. For the CDR3, the DNA is TGTGCCAGTAGTATCACAGGAACCCAAAACATTCAGTACTTC. Amino acid sequence: CASSITGTQNIQYF. The chain links TRBV19 to TRBJ2-4, with D maybe TRBD1 (5 bases). The V end lost 3 bases, the J end lost 5 bases, and 11 bases lay between the germline ends. The CDR3 covers 14 residues. CDR1 is LNHDA and CDR2 is SQIVND in the germline V gene (reference sequence).

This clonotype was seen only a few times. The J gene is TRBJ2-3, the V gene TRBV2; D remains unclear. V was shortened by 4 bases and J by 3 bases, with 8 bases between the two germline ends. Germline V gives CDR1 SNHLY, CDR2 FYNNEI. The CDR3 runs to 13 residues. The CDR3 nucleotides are TGTGCCAGCAGTGCTGAAGGGACAGATACGCAGTATTTT. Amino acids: CASSAEGTDTQYF.

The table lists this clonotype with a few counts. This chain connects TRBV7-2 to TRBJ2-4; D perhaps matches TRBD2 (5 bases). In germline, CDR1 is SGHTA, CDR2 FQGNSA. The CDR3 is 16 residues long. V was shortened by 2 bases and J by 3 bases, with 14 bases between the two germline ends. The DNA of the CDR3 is TGTGCCAGCAGCTTAAACATGGGCGGGCTCAAAAACATTCAGTACTTC. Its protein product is CASSLNMGGLKNIQYF. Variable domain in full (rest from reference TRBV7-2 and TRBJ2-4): GAGVSQSPSNKVTEKGKDVELRCDPISGHTALYWYRQSLGQGLEFLIYFQGNSAPDKSGLPSDRFSAERTGGSVSTLTIQRTQQEDSAVYLCASSLNMGGLKNIQYFGAGTRLSVL.

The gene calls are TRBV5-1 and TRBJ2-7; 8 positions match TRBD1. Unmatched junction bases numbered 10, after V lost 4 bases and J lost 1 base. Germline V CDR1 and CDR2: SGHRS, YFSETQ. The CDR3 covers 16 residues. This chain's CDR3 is CASSLTRQGKSYEQYF. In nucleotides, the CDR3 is TGCGCCAGCAGCCTGACTAGACAGGGGAAATCCTACGAGCAGTACTTC. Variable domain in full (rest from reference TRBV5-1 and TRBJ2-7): KAGVTQTPRYLIKTRGQQVTLSCSPISGHRSVSWYQQTPGQGLQFLFEYFSETQRNKGNFPGRFSGRQFSNSRSEMNVSTLELGDSALYLCASSLTRQGKSYEQYFGPGTRLTVT.

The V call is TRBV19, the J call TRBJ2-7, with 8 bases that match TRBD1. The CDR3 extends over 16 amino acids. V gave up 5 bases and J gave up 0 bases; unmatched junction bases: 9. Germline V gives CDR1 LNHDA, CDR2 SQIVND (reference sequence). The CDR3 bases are TGTGCCAGTAGTGGATCAGGGGGCATCGGCTCCTACGAGCAGTACTTC. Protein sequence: CASSGSGGIGSYEQYF.

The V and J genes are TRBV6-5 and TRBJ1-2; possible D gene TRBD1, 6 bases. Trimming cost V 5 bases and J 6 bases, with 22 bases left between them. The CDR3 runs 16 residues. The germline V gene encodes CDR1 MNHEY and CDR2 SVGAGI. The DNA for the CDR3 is TGTGCCAGCAGTCAAAACAGAGCCGGGACACTTAATGGCTACACCTTC. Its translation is CASSQNRAGTLNGYTF.

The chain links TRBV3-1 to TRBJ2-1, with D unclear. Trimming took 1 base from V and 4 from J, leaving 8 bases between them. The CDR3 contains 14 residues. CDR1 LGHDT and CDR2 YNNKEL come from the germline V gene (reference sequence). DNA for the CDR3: TGTGCCAGCAGCCAAGCGAGTAGGTACAATGAGCAGTTCTTC. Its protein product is CASSQASRYNEQFF.

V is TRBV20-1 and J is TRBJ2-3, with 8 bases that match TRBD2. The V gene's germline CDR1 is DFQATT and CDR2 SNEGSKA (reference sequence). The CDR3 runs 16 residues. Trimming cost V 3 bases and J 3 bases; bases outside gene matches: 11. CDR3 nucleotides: TGCAGTGCTAGTCCGTCAGCGGGGGTCTTGACAGATACGCAGTATTTT. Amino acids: CSASPSAGVLTDTQYF.